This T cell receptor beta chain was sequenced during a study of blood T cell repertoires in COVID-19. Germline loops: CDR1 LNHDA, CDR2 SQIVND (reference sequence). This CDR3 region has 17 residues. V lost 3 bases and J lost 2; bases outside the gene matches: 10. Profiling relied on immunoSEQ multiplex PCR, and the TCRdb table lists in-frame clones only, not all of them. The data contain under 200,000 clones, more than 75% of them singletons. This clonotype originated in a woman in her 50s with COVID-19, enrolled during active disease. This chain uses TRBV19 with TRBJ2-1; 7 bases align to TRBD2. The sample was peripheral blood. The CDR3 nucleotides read TGTGCCAGTAGTATGATTGGGGGGGGTAGACCCTACAATGAGCAGTTCTTC. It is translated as CASSMIGGGRPYNEQFF.